This T cell receptor beta chain emerged from a study of T cells in Graves' hyperthyroidism and ophthalmopathy. Whole-study findings and limits: Most expanded thyroid clonotypes above 0.001 recurred in blood.

This clonotype has a handful of counts. Its antigen remains unknown. CDR1 SNHLY and CDR2 FYNNEI come from the germline V gene. The CDR3 has 14 residues. V gave up 5 bases and J gave up 4 bases, with 12 bases separating them. Researchers barred patients who had uncontrolled infection, other autoimmune disease, pregnancy or lactation. TCR beta CDR3 sequences were amplified from RNA transcripts. HTBI primers were used for first-round RT-PCR of the TCR CDR3. MiXCR, run by TCRdb on the multiplex PCR reads, gives a single entry per CDR3 protein. Here the sample spans some 550,000 distinct CDR3 sequences, less than 25% being singletons.

The rearrangement joins TRBV2 to TRBJ1-5; D remains ambiguous. The receptor's source is a man in his late teens or twenties with Graves' hyperthyroidism. Sequencing input: blood. CDR3 in DNA: TGTGCCAGCAGTATTGGCAGACTAAATCAGCCCCAGCATTTT. It yields the protein CASSIGRLNQPQHF.